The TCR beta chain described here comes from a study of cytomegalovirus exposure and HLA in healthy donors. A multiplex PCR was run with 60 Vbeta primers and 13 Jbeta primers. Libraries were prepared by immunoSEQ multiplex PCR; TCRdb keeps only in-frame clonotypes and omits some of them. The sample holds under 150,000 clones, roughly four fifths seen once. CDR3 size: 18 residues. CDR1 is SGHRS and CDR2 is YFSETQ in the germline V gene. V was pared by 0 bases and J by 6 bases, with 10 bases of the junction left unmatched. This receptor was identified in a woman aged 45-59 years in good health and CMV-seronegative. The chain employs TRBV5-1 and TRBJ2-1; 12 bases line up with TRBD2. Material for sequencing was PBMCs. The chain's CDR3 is CASSLDLTLAGGSNEQFF. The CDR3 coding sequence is TGCGCCAGCAGCTTGGATCTGACACTAGCGGGGGGATCCAATGAGCAGTTCTTC.